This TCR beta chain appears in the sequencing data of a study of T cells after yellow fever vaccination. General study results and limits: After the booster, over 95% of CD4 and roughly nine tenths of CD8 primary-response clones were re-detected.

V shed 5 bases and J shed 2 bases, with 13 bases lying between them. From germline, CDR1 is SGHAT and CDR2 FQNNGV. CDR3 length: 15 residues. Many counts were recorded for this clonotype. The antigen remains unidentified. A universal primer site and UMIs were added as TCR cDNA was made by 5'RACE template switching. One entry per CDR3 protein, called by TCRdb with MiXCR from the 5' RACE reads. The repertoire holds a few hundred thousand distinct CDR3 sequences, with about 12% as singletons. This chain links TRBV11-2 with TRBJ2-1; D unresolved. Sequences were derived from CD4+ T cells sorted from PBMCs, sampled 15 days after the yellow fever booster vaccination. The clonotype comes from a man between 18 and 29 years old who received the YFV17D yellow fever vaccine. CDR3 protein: CASSLVAFAYNEQFF. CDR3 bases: TGTGCCAGCAGCCTAGTAGCTTTCGCCTACAATGAGCAGTTCTTC.